This T cell receptor beta chain was found in a study of T cell repertoires in cytomegalovirus infection. At the level of the study: From public TCR beta signatures came an indication of both CMV infection and matching HLA type.

This clonotype came up a few times. What it binds is unknown. General observations from the study: Across the ex vivo response, the dominant clonotypes were HLA-C-restricted CMV-specific TCR beta clonotypes. Summed frequency of public TCR beta families distinguished CMV carriers with the relevant HLA.

The CDR3 has 16 amino acids. V trimming: 5 bases; J trimming: 0 bases; junction bases outside the gene matches: 7. Germline CDR1 SEHNR, CDR2 FQNEAQ (reference sequence). TCRdb re-called the reads with MiXCR, one entry per CDR3 protein. The repertoire holds roughly 760,000 distinct CDR3 sequences, with 35% to 45% as singletons. The receptor comes from a human donor in good health (CMV status not recorded). Some clones in this sample may be carry-over from other donors' samples. The rearrangement uses TRBV7-9 and TRBJ2-1; 7 nucleotides align to TRBD1. Sequenced material: PBMCs. The CDR3 DNA reads TGTGCCAGCAGCGGGGAAGACAGGGCCTCCTACAATGAGCAGTTCTTC. This translates into CASSGEDRASYNEQFF. Full variable domain (rest looked up from reference TRBV7-9 and TRBJ2-1): DTGVSQNPRHKITKRGQNVTFRCDPISEHNRLYWYRQTLGQGPEFLTYFQNEAQLEKSRLLSDRFSAERPKGSFSTLEIQRTEQGDSAMYLCASSGEDRASYNEQFFGPGTRLTVL.